These 5 T cell receptor beta chains came from one sample sequenced in a study of T cell repertoires in ileal Crohn's disease. Sequencing was performed with immunoSEQ multiplex PCR; in TCRdb, only in-frame clones are kept and a portion is missing. The sample includes over 3,500 clones, approximately 73% of them seen just once. Sequencing input: ileal tissue. These receptors all stem from an adult with Crohn's disease.

This CDR3 reads CASRGLAGSTGELFF. The CDR3 nucleotides read TGTGCCAGCAGGGGACTAGCGGGGTCCACCGGGGAGCTGTTTTTT. The chain combines TRBV2 with TRBJ2-2, with 13 bases identical to TRBD2. The germline CDR1 and CDR2 sequences are SNHLY and FYNNEI. The CDR3 spans 15 residues. J lost 4 bases, V lost 6 bases, and 2 bases had no gene match. The entire variable domain, with the rest obtained from reference TRBV2 and TRBJ2-2, is as follows: EPEVTQTPSHQVTQMGQEVILRCVPISNHLYFYWYRQILGQKVEFLVSFYNNEISEKSEIFDDQFSVERPDGSNFTLKIRSTKLEDSAMYFCASRGLAGSTGELFFGEGSRLTVL.

This clone counts as large. The J gene is TRBJ1-3, the V gene TRBV10-1; D is unclear. Per the germline V gene, CDR1 is WNHNN and CDR2 is SYGVQD (reference sequence). The CDR3 runs 15 residues. Trimming stripped 0 bases from V and 0 bases from J, with 6 bases between. CDR3 region: CASSESPTSGNTIYF. For the CDR3, the DNA is TGCGCCAGCAGTGAGTCGCCTACCTCTGGAAACACCATATATTTT.

This clone appeared a single time. The genes are TRBV30 and TRBJ2-4; D perhaps matches TRBD1 (8 bases). The CDR3 sequence is 17 residues long. Germline CDR1 reads GTSNPN; CDR2 reads SVGIG (reference sequence). V lost 5 bases, J lost 1 base, and 21 bases lay in between. CDR3 nucleotide sequence: TGTGCCTGGGGGAACAGGGGGGGGTCCACGGCCAAAAACATTCAGTACTTC. The encoded protein is CAWGNRGGSTAKNIQYF.

This sequence joins TRBV5-8 and TRBJ2-3; 13 nucleotides match TRBD2. Trimming cost V 3 bases and J 6 bases; bases outside gene matches: 7. This CDR3 contains 16 residues. Germline assignment: CDR1 SGHTS and CDR2 YDEGEE. In nucleotides, the CDR3 is TGTGCCAGCAGCTCACGGACTAGCGGGAGTTTGGATACGCAGTATTTT. This translates into CASSSRTSGSLDTQYF.

The chain uses TRBV9 and TRBJ2-3; the match to TRBD1 covers 7 bases. Per the germline V gene, CDR1 is SGDLS and CDR2 is YYNGEE. This CDR3 spans 14 amino acids. With V trimmed by 3 bases and J by 4 bases, 5 bases remained unmatched. CDR3: CASSDRGGPDTQYF. CDR3 nucleotide sequence: TGTGCCAGCAGCGACAGGGGCGGGCCAGATACGCAGTATTTT.